These 28 T cell receptor beta chains were sequenced from one sample in a study of blood T cell repertoires in COVID-19. Assay used: immunoSEQ multiplex PCR; TCRdb lists only in-frame clones, some missing. The repertoire consists of 130,000 to 150,000 clones, with about 85% occurring once and the leading ten covering 5%. The sample taken for sequencing was peripheral blood. Receptors were obtained from a woman in her 70s with COVID-19, enrolled during active disease.

The chain recombines TRBV4-3 with TRBJ2-1; TRBD1 matches 8 bases. Trimming took 1 base from V and 7 from J; bases not matched to a gene: 9. Germline CDR1 LGHNA, CDR2 YSLEER. CDR3 length equals 16 residues. In DNA, the CDR3 is TGCGCCAGCAGCCAAGTTGTCAGGGGGCGCGGGAATGAGCAGTTCTTC. Translation gives CASSQVVRGRGNEQFF.

The J gene is TRBJ2-1, the V gene TRBV30; TRBD2 is a possible D gene (6 bases). Germline CDR1 and CDR2: GTSNPN and SVGIG (reference sequence). The CDR3 is made up of 14 amino acids. Trimming pared 3 bases from V and 6 bases from J, leaving 15 bases between. The CDR3 nucleotides read TGTGCCTGGAGCGGGGGACTCTCTTCCAATGAGCAGTTCTTC. Protein sequence: CAWSGGLSSNEQFF.

The rearrangement uses TRBV7-8 and TRBJ1-5; D call uncertain. Germline values: CDR1 SGHVS, CDR2 FQNEAQ. This CDR3 is 15 amino acids long. Between the trimmed V and J ends, which lost 1 base and 0 bases, there was a span of 7 bases. CDR3 amino acids: CASSLVSNSNQPQHF. In nucleotides, the CDR3 is TGTGCCAGCAGCTTAGTCAGTAATAGCAATCAGCCCCAGCATTTT. Complete variable domain (other parts from reference TRBV7-8 and TRBJ1-5): GAGVSQSPRYKVAKRGQDVALRCDPISGHVSLFWYQQALGQGPEFLTYFQNEAQLDKSGLPSDRFFAERPEGSVSTLKIQRTQQEDSAVYLCASSLVSNSNQPQHFGDGTRLSIL.

V and J are TRBV7-3 and TRBJ2-7; 7 bases line up with TRBD1. CDR3 length: 15 amino acids. The V gene's germline CDR1 is SGHTA and CDR2 FQGTGA. The J segment lost 7 bases and the V segment lost 5 bases, leaving 14 bases of the junction unmatched. CDR3 bases: TGTGCCAGCAGCATGGGACAGCTTGGGGTTTATGAGCAGTACTTC. Residues: CASSMGQLGVYEQYF.

This clone was seen once. The gene calls are TRBV2 and TRBJ1-1; a possible D gene is TRBD1 (6 bases). Deletions cut 7 bases from V and 6 bases from J, with 18 bases between. CDR1 is SNHLY, CDR2 FYNNEI, per germline. CDR3 size: 14 residues. CDR3: CASNRLRTDAEAFF. The CDR3, as DNA: TGTGCCAGCAACCGCCTTAGGACAGATGCTGAAGCTTTCTTT.

This clone has only one observation. The rearrangement uses TRBV9 and TRBJ1-4; D remains ambiguous. Trimming pared 4 bases from V and 4 bases from J, leaving 11 bases between. The CDR3 sequence is 14 residues long. The V gene's germline CDR1 is SGDLS and CDR2 YYNGEE. The CDR3 nucleotides are TGTGCCAGCAGCCCGGAGCCACTTAATGAAAAACTGTTTTTT. It yields the protein CASSPEPLNEKLFF.

CDR3 sequence reads: CASQGAANEKLFF. The CDR3 DNA reads TGTGCCTCCCAGGGGGCGGCTAATGAAAAACTGTTTTTT. The V gene is TRBV6-6, the J gene TRBJ1-4; 8 bases are a match to TRBD1. The CDR3 has 13 amino acids. Trimming at V came to 11 bases and at J to 3 bases, leaving 5 bases not matched to a gene. Germline CDR1 is MNHNY and CDR2 is SVGAGI (reference sequence).

This rearrangement joins TRBV5-1 to TRBJ1-6, with a tentative D call TRBD1 (5 bases). The CDR3 totals 14 residues. V lost 0 bases, J lost 13 bases, and 14 bases lay in between. CDR1 is SGHRS and CDR2 is YFSETQ in the germline V gene. This CDR3 reads CASSLDTNRGPLHF. The DNA of the CDR3 is TGCGCCAGCAGCTTGGATACCAACCGGGGGCCCCTCCACTTT.

This chain joins TRBV19 and TRBJ1-2; D is ambiguous. Trimming shortened V by 1 base and J by 2 bases, and 14 bases separated the two germline ends. Germline assignment: CDR1 LNHDA and CDR2 SQIVND (reference sequence). The CDR3 is 16 residues long. The CDR3 DNA is TGTGCCAGTAGTATAGGAGGGAAGAGAGGGAACTATGGCTACACCTTC. Translating gives CASSIGGKRGNYGYTF.

The V and J genes are TRBV7-2 and TRBJ2-7, with TRBD2 matching 10 bases. Germline lookup yields CDR1 SGHTA and CDR2 FQGNSA. The CDR3 covers 18 residues. V lost 4 bases to trimming and J lost 2 bases; unmatched junction nucleotides: 14. The CDR3 here is CASSYITVAGGPTYEQYF. CDR3 nucleotides: TGTGCCAGCAGCTATATCACCGTAGCGGGGGGACCAACCTACGAGCAGTACTTC.

V is TRBV4-3 and J is TRBJ1-4; D unclear. This CDR3 is 15 amino acids long. V lost 0 bases, J lost 4 bases, and 9 bases lay in between. From germline, CDR1 is LGHNA and CDR2 YSLEER. The CDR3 DNA sequence: TGCGCCAGCAGCCAAGATCGCAGGAATAATGAAAAACTGTTTTTT. Protein sequence: CASSQDRRNNEKLFF.

The chain links TRBV19 to TRBJ2-1; 7 bases are a match to TRBD1. The V gene end was trimmed by 3 bases and the J gene end by 0 bases; junction bases not matched to a gene: 5. Germline loops: CDR1 LNHDA, CDR2 SQIVND (reference sequence). The CDR3 sequence is 16 residues long. The CDR3 loop reads CASSMYRGPSYNEQFF. In DNA, the CDR3 is TGTGCCAGTAGTATGTACAGGGGACCCTCCTACAATGAGCAGTTCTTC.

The rearrangement links TRBV29-1 to TRBJ2-1; possibly TRBD1 for D (6 bases). Trimming shortened V by 5 bases and J by 5 bases, and 13 bases separated the two germline ends. The CDR3 is 13 residues long. CDR1 is SQVTM, CDR2 ANQGSEA, per germline. The CDR3 coding sequence is TGCAGCGTTAAAAGGGGGTTGCACAATGAGCAGTTCTTC. Protein: CSVKRGLHNEQFF.

V and J are TRBV2 and TRBJ2-1; possible D gene TRBD1, 6 bases. The CDR3 is 15 amino acids. V dropped 8 bases and J dropped 7 bases, with 21 bases sitting between them. Per the germline V gene, CDR1 is SNHLY and CDR2 is FYNNEI. The CDR3 nucleotides are TGTGCCAGCGGAGGCACCGGGACATTCGGAAATGAGCAGTTCTTC. Translating gives CASGGTGTFGNEQFF.

This rearrangement joins TRBV3-1 (or the pseudogene TRBV3-2) to TRBJ1-5, with TRBD1 identical over 7 bases. In germline, CDR1 is LGHDT, CDR2 YNNKEL (reference sequence). The CDR3 has 14 residues. With V trimmed by 4 bases and J by 4 bases, 4 bases remained unmatched. The CDR3 coding sequence is TGTGCCAGCAGCCCAGACAGGGCGAATCAGCCCCAGCATTTT. Translation: CASSPDRANQPQHF.

The chain employs TRBV3-1 (or the pseudogene TRBV3-2) and TRBJ1-1, with 11 bases that match TRBD1. The CDR3 loop spans 14 amino acids. V was pared by 4 bases and J by 5 bases, with 3 bases of the junction left unmatched. Germline loops: CDR1 LGHDT, CDR2 YNNKEL (reference sequence). CDR3 sequence reads: CASSPRDRGTEAFF. In DNA, the CDR3 is TGTGCCAGCAGCCCACGGGACAGGGGGACTGAAGCTTTCTTT.

A single count supports this clone. The V and J genes are TRBV12-5 and TRBJ2-7, with a possible D match to TRBD2 (5 bases). CDR1 LGHNT and CDR2 FRNRAP come from the germline V gene. The CDR3 sequence is 13 residues long. The V end lost 3 bases, the J end lost 3 bases, and 9 bases lay between the germline ends. For the CDR3, the DNA is TGTGCTAGTGGTTTAGCAGGAGGCTACGAGCAGTACTTC. Translating it yields CASGLAGGYEQYF. Full variable domain (outside the CDR3, taken from reference TRBV12-5 and TRBJ2-7): DARVTQTPRHKVTEMGQEVTMRCQPILGHNTVFWYRQTMMQGLELLAYFRNRAPLDDSGMPKDRFSAEMPDATLATLKIQPSEPRDSAVYFCASGLAGGYEQYFGPGTRLTVT.

This clone has only a few counts. This chain connects TRBV19 to TRBJ1-1; 8 bases align to TRBD1. This CDR3 contains 13 residues. CDR1 LNHDA and CDR2 SQIVND come from the germline V gene (reference sequence). Germline trimming cut 8 bases from V and 6 bases from J; bases unmatched to any gene: 8. The CDR3 reads CASGDRSVAEAFF. CDR3 in DNA: TGTGCCAGTGGGGACAGGTCTGTCGCTGAAGCTTTCTTT.

This chain uses TRBV6-2 or TRBV6-3 with TRBJ1-4; 11 bases fit TRBD1. Germline CDR1 and CDR2: MNHEY and SVGEGT. The CDR3 contains 16 residues. The ends lost 7 bases at V and 7 bases at J; junction bases unmatched: 11. The CDR3 is CASTPAVGQGGEKLFF. CDR3 nucleotide sequence: TGTGCCAGCACCCCCGCGGTGGGACAGGGGGGTGAAAAACTGTTTTTT.

CDR3 sequence (DNA): TGCGCCAGCAGCTTGGCGCCAGGCGAGATCTACGAGCAGTACTTC. This sequence encodes CASSLAPGEIYEQYF. The chain carries TRBV5-1 and TRBJ2-7; D is unclear. Germline lookup yields CDR1 SGHRS and CDR2 YFSETQ. The CDR3 is 15 residues long. V was clipped by 0 bases and J by 3 bases, with 13 bases between them.

The rearrangement uses TRBV6-1 and TRBJ1-5, with D possibly being TRBD1 (5 bases). This CDR3 comprises 15 residues. Germline assignment: CDR1 MNHNS and CDR2 SASEGT. V shed 1 base and J shed 7 bases, with 14 bases lying between them. In DNA form, the CDR3 reads TGTGCCAGCAGTGAAGTAGACCGGGGGAGGCAGCCCCAGCATTTT. Protein sequence: CASSEVDRGRQPQHF.

The V and J genes are TRBV19 and TRBJ2-7; D perhaps matches TRBD1 (6 bases). The CDR3 runs to 15 residues. The V and J ends lost 5 bases and 0 bases respectively, with 14 bases between them. Germline CDR1 and CDR2: LNHDA and SQIVND (reference sequence). The CDR3 DNA sequence: TGTGCCAGTAGTCGCGACAGGCCAAGCTCCTACGAGCAGTACTTC. It codes for CASSRDRPSSYEQYF.

The CDR3 DNA follows: TGTGCCAGCAGTTACCCTATACCAGGGGGCAGATACGAGCAGTACTTC. Amino acids: CASSYPIPGGRYEQYF. The genes are TRBV6-6 and TRBJ2-7, with 8 positions matching TRBD1. The CDR3 contains 16 residues. V gave up 2 bases and J gave up 4 bases; unmatched junction bases: 10. Germline CDR1 is MNHNY and CDR2 is SVGAGI (reference sequence).

The chain couples TRBV6-1 to TRBJ1-4; D perhaps matches TRBD1 (5 bases). Germline CDR1 reads MNHNS; CDR2 reads SASEGT. The CDR3 is made up of 16 amino acids. V shed 4 bases and J shed 8 bases, with 20 bases lying between them. CDR3 bases: TGTGCCAGCAGTGCCCCCCGTGGGGGGGGTGTGGAAAAACTGTTTTTT. Translating gives CASSAPRGGGVEKLFF.

The V gene is TRBV30, the J gene TRBJ2-1; D uncertain. The CDR3 consists of 13 residues. Trimming removed 1 base from V and 9 bases from J, with 13 bases in between. CDR1 and CDR2 from the germline V gene are GTSNPN and SVGIG (reference sequence). In DNA form, the CDR3 reads TGTGCCTGGAGTGGGTACACCCCCTTTGAGCAGTTCTTC. Translating it yields CAWSGYTPFEQFF.

The chain links TRBV28 to TRBJ1-6; 9 bases align to TRBD1. CDR3 size: 17 residues. CDR1 and CDR2 from the germline V gene are MDHEN and SYDVKM. Germline trimming cut 3 bases from V and 2 bases from J; bases unmatched to any gene: 5. The CDR3 bases are TGTGCCAGCAGTTTGCGCCGGGACAGGGCCTATAATTCACCCCTCCACTTT. Amino acid sequence: CASSLRRDRAYNSPLHF.

The V and J genes are TRBV3-1 (or the pseudogene TRBV3-2) and TRBJ1-2, with D possibly matching TRBD1 (6 bases). CDR3 length equals 16 residues. The ends were cut back, 1 base at V and 2 bases at J, with 14 bases in the middle. The germline CDR1 and CDR2 sequences are LGHDT and YNNKEL (reference sequence). The CDR3: CASSQGRDTSNYGYTF. The CDR3 coding sequence is TGTGCCAGCAGCCAAGGCCGGGACACTTCGAACTATGGCTACACCTTC.

V usage is TRBV6-5 and J usage is TRBJ2-3; D gene ambiguous. Germline CDR1 MNHEY, CDR2 SVGAGI. Trimming cost V 2 bases and J 6 bases, with 18 bases left between them. CDR3 length equals 16 residues. The CDR3 DNA reads TGTGCCAGCAGTTACCGGGTGTCACGGTTGCCTGATACGCAGTATTTT. Amino acid sequence: CASSYRVSRLPDTQYF.